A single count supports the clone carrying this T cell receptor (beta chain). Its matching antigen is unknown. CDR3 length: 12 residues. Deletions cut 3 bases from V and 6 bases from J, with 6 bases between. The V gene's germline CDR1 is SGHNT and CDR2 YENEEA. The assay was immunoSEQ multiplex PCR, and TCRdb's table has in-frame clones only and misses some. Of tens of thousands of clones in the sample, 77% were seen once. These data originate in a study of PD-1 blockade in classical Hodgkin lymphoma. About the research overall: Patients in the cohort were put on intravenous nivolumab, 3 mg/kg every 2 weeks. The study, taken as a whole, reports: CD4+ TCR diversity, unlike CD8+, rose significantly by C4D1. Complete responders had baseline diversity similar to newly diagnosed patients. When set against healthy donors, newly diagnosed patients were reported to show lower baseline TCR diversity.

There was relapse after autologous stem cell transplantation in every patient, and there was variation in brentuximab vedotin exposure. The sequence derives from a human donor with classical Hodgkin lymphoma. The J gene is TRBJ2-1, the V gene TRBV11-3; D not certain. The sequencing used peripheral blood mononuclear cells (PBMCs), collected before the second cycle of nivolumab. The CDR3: CASSLNSNEQFF. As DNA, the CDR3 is TGTGCCAGCAGCTTGAACTCCAATGAGCAGTTCTTC.